A selection of T cell receptor beta chains follows, all from one sample in a study of T cells in Graves' hyperthyroidism and ophthalmopathy. TCRdb reanalysed the multiplex PCR reads using MiXCR and keeps one entry per CDR3 protein. The table records about 580,000 distinct CDR3 sequences, around 14% of them present only once. The sequenced material came from blood. Receptor source: a woman aged 25 to 39 with Graves' hyperthyroidism that later progressed to Graves' ophthalmopathy. Both conserved end residues are part of each CDR3. The order of the fields is V gene, clone size, D gene, J gene, CDR3 DNA, CDR3 protein. A D gene is named only where the DNA matches it firmly. Clone size is given for some rows only: seen once, a few or many times, or a class if the clone is expanded.

>TRBV20-1|NA|NA|TRBJ1-1
TGCAGTGCTAGAGCGTTTACTGGAGCGATGAACACTGAAGCTTTCTTT
CSARAFTGAMNTEAFF
>TRBV27|many|NA|TRBJ2-2
TGTGCCAGCAGTTTATCCTGGAGTGGCACCGGGGAGCTGTTTTTT
CASSLSWSGTGELFF
>TRBV30|NA|NA|TRBJ1-3
TGTGCCTGGAGTTTCCCCGGGGGAAACACCATATATTTT
CAWSFPGGNTIYF
>TRBV7-9|NA|NA|TRBJ2-3
TGTGCCAGCAGCTTCATCGATACGCAGTATTTT
CASSFIDTQYF
>TRBV12-3/TRBV12-4|many|TRBD1|TRBJ1-5
TGTGCCAGCACCACGACAGGGCGGGGCAATCAGCCCCAGCATTTT
CASTTTGRGNQPQHF
>TRBV2|few|NA|TRBJ1-1
TGTGCCACCTTCGGCAGTGAAGCTTTCTTT
CATFGSEAFF
>TRBV10-3|many|NA|TRBJ2-6
TGTGCCATCTCGACCTCTGGGGCCAACGTCCTGACTTTC
CAISTSGANVLTF
>TRBV2|many|NA|TRBJ2-7
TGTGCCAGCAGGGCTAACTACGAGCAGTACTTC
CASRANYEQYF
>TRBV3-1|many|TRBD1|TRBJ1-1
TGTGCCAGCAGCCCACGACAGGGGGTTCTCGCTGAAGCTTTCTTT
CASSPRQGVLAEAFF
>TRBV6-1|many|NA|TRBJ2-1
TGTGCCAGCAGTCAGGGGTCCTCCTACAATGAGCAGTTCTTC
CASSQGSSYNEQFF